The rows below give T cell receptor beta chains drawn from one sample of a study of cytomegalovirus exposure and HLA in healthy donors. Here immunoSEQ multiplex PCR was the method, and the copy in TCRdb shows in-frame clones only, minus some. The table has under 150,000 clones, nearly 85% seen once; the top ten hold roughly 1.1%. The specimen was PBMCs. The receptors were sampled from a boy aged 10-17 years in good health and CMV-seronegative. The CDR3 runs from the conserved cysteine through the conserved F or W. A D gene is named only where the DNA matches it firmly. Not every row has a clone size; where given, it reads once, few, many or a size class.

D gene | J gene | V gene | CDR3 length | clone size | CDR3 protein | CDR3 DNA
. | TRBJ1-1 | TRBV25-1 | 12 | . | CASSDGLYEAFF | TGTGCCAGCAGTGACGGACTATATGAAGCTTTCTTT
TRBD1 | TRBJ2-7 | TRBV4-3 | 14 | . | CASSRGTGEYEQYF | TGCGCCAGCAGCCGCGGGACAGGGGAATACGAGCAGTACTTC
TRBD1 | TRBJ1-1 | TRBV7-8 | 16 | . | CASSLVRDRENTEAFF | TGTGCCAGCAGCTTAGTGCGGGACAGGGAGAACACTGAAGCTTTCTTT
TRBD2 | TRBJ2-5 | TRBV5-1 | 14 | . | CASSPSGGQETQYF | TGCGCCAGCAGCCCCTCGGGAGGACAAGAGACCCAGTACTTC
. | TRBJ2-7 | TRBV12-2 | 17 | . | CASRLADSGLVLHEQYF | TGTGCAAGTCGCTTAGCCGATTCGGGGTTAGTCCTCCACGAGCAGTACTTC
TRBD2 | TRBJ2-5 | TRBV6-5 | 13 | . | CASSSRGGRAQYF | TGTGCCAGCAGTAGCCGCGGGGGTAGGGCCCAGTACTTC
. | TRBJ2-1 | TRBV6-5 | 13 | few | CASSRDFYNEQFF | TGTGCCAGCAGTCGGGACTTCTACAATGAGCAGTTCTTC
TRBD1 | TRBJ1-1 | TRBV10-3 | 14 | . | CAISLGQGSTEAFF | TGTGCCATCAGTCTGGGACAGGGAAGCACTGAAGCTTTCTTT
. | TRBJ1-5 | TRBV6-5 | 15 | . | CASSYSRPAGQPQHF | TGTGCCAGCAGTTACTCGAGGCCCGCGGGCCAGCCCCAGCATTTT
. | TRBJ2-3 | TRBV7-9 | 15 | . | CASSTYTGNSDTQYF | TGTGCCAGCAGCACATACACAGGGAATTCAGATACGCAGTATTTT
. | TRBJ2-2 | TRBV11-2 | 14 | . | CASSLPLSTGELFF | TGTGCCAGCAGCTTACCCCTGAGCACCGGGGAGCTGTTTTTT
TRBD2 | TRBJ2-5 | TRBV10-3 | 14 | . | CAISDLAGEGTQYF | TGTGCCATCAGTGATCTAGCGGGAGAAGGGACCCAGTACTTC
. | TRBJ1-6 | TRBV10-3 | 16 | once | CAISAGTGYFGSPLHF | TGTGCCATCAGTGCTGGGACTGGTTATTTTGGTTCACCCCTCCACTTT
. | TRBJ1-1 | TRBV27 | 11 | . | CATQKNTEAFF | TGTGCCACCCAGAAAAACACTGAAGCTTTCTTT
. | TRBJ2-7 | TRBV4-2 | 16 | once | CASSQAMAGKAYEQYF | TGTGCCAGCAGCCAAGCGATGGCGGGAAAGGCCTACGAGCAGTACTTC
TRBD1 | TRBJ1-1 | TRBV27 | 15 | . | CASSSLWDRVSGAFF | TGTGCCAGCAGTTCCCTATGGGACAGGGTCTCTGGGGCTTTCTTT
TRBD1 | TRBJ1-4 | TRBV7-9 | 14 | . | CASSPTGGDEKLFF | TGTGCCAGCAGTCCGACAGGGGGGGACGAAAAACTGTTTTTT
. | TRBJ1-4 | TRBV7-9 | 12 | . | CASSLGGEKLFF | TGTGCCAGCAGCTTAGGCGGGGAAAAACTGTTTTTT
. | TRBJ2-2 | TRBV7-9 | 15 | . | CASSLDGSFTGELFF | TGTGCCAGCAGCTTAGACGGGAGTTTCACCGGGGAGCTGTTTTTT
TRBD2 | TRBJ2-3 | TRBV6-1 | 18 | . | CASSDQTPYSGRLHTQYF | TGTGCCAGCAGTGATCAGACGCCTTACAGCGGGAGGTTGCATACGCAGTATTTT
TRBD2 | TRBJ2-5 | TRBV7-2 | 15 | . | CASSLGLAFQETQYF | TGTGCCAGCAGCTTAGGACTAGCTTTCCAAGAGACCCAGTACTTC
. | TRBJ2-7 | TRBV5-4 | 16 | . | CASSLAGQRSSYEQYF | TGTGCCAGCAGCTTGGCTGGACAGAGGAGCTCCTACGAGCAGTACTTC
. | TRBJ1-1 | TRBV18 | 13 | . | CASSPTGLQEAFF | TGTGCCAGCTCACCGACGGGACTCCAGGAAGCTTTCTTT
TRBD1 | TRBJ1-4 | TRBV6-5 | 14 | . | CASSLDRAGEKLFF | TGTGCCAGCAGCTTGGACAGGGCAGGGGAAAAACTGTTTTTT
. | TRBJ2-6 | TRBV6-4 | 17 | . | CASSDESSYSGANVLTF | TGTGCCAGCAGTGACGAGTCATCGTACTCTGGGGCCAACGTCCTGACTTTC
. | TRBJ2-1 | TRBV9 | 14 | . | CASSVDSYYNEQFF | TGTGCCAGCAGCGTAGACAGTTACTACAATGAGCAGTTCTTC
TRBD2 | TRBJ2-7 | TRBV4-3 | 16 | once | CASSQDLGGSSYEQYF | TGCGCCAGCAGCCAAGACCTAGGCGGGAGCTCCTACGAGCAGTACTTC
. | TRBJ1-5 | TRBV19 | 15 | . | CASSPERGGDQPQHF | TGTGCCAGTTCCCCGGAGAGAGGAGGGGATCAGCCCCAGCATTTT
. | TRBJ1-1 | TRBV27 | 14 | . | CASSLLGGTNEAFF | TGTGCCAGCAGTTTACTTGGAGGTACGAATGAAGCTTTCTTT
TRBD1 | TRBJ1-2 | TRBV30 | 15 | . | CAWSDRQGRGYGYTF | TGTGCCTGGAGTGACCGACAGGGAAGGGGCTATGGCTACACCTTC
TRBD1 | TRBJ2-7 | TRBV6-5 | 13 | . | CASSTGQTYEQYF | TGTGCCAGCAGTACGGGACAGACCTACGAGCAGTACTTC
TRBD2 | TRBJ2-3 | TRBV7-9 | 15 | . | CASSISGSREDTQYF | TGTGCCAGCAGCATTAGCGGGAGTCGAGAAGATACGCAGTATTTT
TRBD1 | TRBJ1-1 | TRBV14 | 13 | . | CASRPGGNTEAFF | TGTGCCAGCAGGCCAGGGGGGAACACTGAAGCTTTCTTT
TRBD2 | TRBJ2-3 | TRBV5-1 | 16 | . | CASSLAGTSIRDTQYF | TGCGCCAGCAGCTTGGCCGGGACTAGCATACGGGATACGCAGTATTTT
TRBD2 | TRBJ2-7 | TRBV10-1 | 16 | . | CASTPGLAGIRYEQYF | TGCGCCAGCACCCCGGGACTAGCGGGAATAAGGTACGAGCAGTACTTC
TRBD1 | TRBJ2-5 | TRBV6-1 | 13 | . | CASTGTGQETQYF | TGTGCCAGCACTGGGACAGGGCAAGAGACCCAGTACTTC
TRBD1 | TRBJ2-1 | TRBV11-2 | 16 | . | CASSLRTGGSYNEQFF | TGTGCCAGCAGCTTACGTACAGGGGGCTCCTACAATGAGCAGTTCTTC
. | TRBJ2-1 | TRBV5-1 | 14 | few | CASSLGGIGNEQFF | TGCGCCAGCAGCTTGGGTGGTATCGGCAATGAGCAGTTCTTC
. | TRBJ1-2 | TRBV5-1 | 13 | . | CASSLVDLEGYTF | TGCGCCAGCAGCTTGGTAGATCTCGAGGGCTACACCTTC
. | TRBJ1-5 | TRBV7-9 | 14 | . | CASSFGLYNQPQHF | TGTGCCAGCAGCTTCGGACTTTACAATCAGCCCCAGCATTTT
TRBD1 | TRBJ2-5 | TRBV18 | 14 | . | CASSWTGSQETQYF | TGTGCCAGCTCCTGGACAGGGTCACAAGAGACCCAGTACTTC
TRBD1 | TRBJ2-7 | TRBV27 | 13 | once | CASRQGAFDEQYF | TGTGCCAGCAGGCAGGGGGCGTTCGACGAGCAGTACTTC
TRBD1 | TRBJ2-7 | TRBV23-1 | 16 | . | CASSQSPTIDRAEQYF | TGCGCCAGCAGTCAATCCCCCACGATCGACAGGGCCGAGCAGTACTTC
TRBD1 | TRBJ2-1 | TRBV13 | 15 | once | CASSLKTGLYNEQFF | TGTGCCAGCAGCTTAAAGACAGGGCTATACAATGAACAGTTCTTC
. | TRBJ1-3 | TRBV27 | 15 | . | CASSLRGSAGNTIYF | TGTGCCAGCTCCCTGAGGGGGTCGGCTGGAAACACCATATATTTT
TRBD2 | TRBJ2-1 | TRBV19 | 16 | . | CASSVKTTSGLNEQFF | TGTGCCAGTAGCGTTAAGACGACTAGCGGTCTCAATGAGCAGTTCTTC
TRBD2 | TRBJ2-4 | TRBV5-1 | 17 | few | CASALAGGSQGKNIQYF | TGCGCCAGCGCACTAGCGGGAGGGTCCCAGGGCAAAAACATTCAGTACTTC
TRBD2 | TRBJ2-1 | TRBV5-1 | 15 | . | CASSLQGTSGRPQFF | TGCGCCAGCAGCTTGCAAGGGACTAGCGGGAGGCCGCAGTTCTTC
TRBD1 | TRBJ2-7 | TRBV15 | 16 | . | CATSRDIGQGFYEQYF | TGTGCCACCAGCAGAGATATAGGACAGGGGTTCTACGAGCAGTACTTC
. | TRBJ2-7 | TRBV25-1 | 14 | . | CASSEYGAGDEQYF | TGTGCCAGCAGTGAATATGGGGCAGGGGACGAGCAGTACTTC
TRBD1 | TRBJ1-2 | TRBV6-5 | 13 | . | CASGGQGVDGYTF | TGTGCCAGCGGGGGACAGGGGGTAGATGGCTACACCTTC